Listed here are 16 T cell receptor beta chains from one sample, sequenced in a study of blood T cell repertoires in COVID-19. This table comes from immunoSEQ multiplex PCR, and its TCRdb copy is limited to in-frame clones, with some not included. The sample lists 250,000 to 350,000 clones, around 86% occurring once. Input material: peripheral blood. The receptor source for this set is a woman aged 45 to 65 with acute or convalescent COVID-19.

As concerns this clone: Other nucleotide sequences from this sample produce the same CDR3. J is TRBJ2-7 and V is TRBV2; D is undetermined. Germline CDR1 and CDR2: SNHLY and FYNNEI. V lost 6 bases, J lost 6 bases, and 12 bases lay in between. The CDR3 is 12 amino acids. The DNA for the CDR3 is TGTGCCAGCAGAGCGCCCCTGGGCGAGCAGTACTTC. It yields the protein CASRAPLGEQYF.

The gene calls are TRBV19 and TRBJ2-3, with 8 bases identical to TRBD1. Per germline, CDR1 LNHDA and CDR2 SQIVND (reference sequence). The CDR3 has 15 residues. Losses at the gene ends were 2 bases for V and 4 bases for J; bases not matched to a gene: 5. CDR3 DNA sequence: TGTGCCAGTAGTATAATGACAGGGGACGCAGATACGCAGTATTTT. Residues: CASSIMTGDADTQYF.

Worth noting for this clone: This sample includes further DNA sequences coding for the same CDR3. This chain uses TRBV18 with TRBJ2-5; TRBD2 might be the D (6 bases). The CDR3 covers 13 residues. Germline CDR1 reads KGHSH; CDR2 reads LQKENI. V was shortened by 3 bases and J by 2 bases, with 7 bases between the two germline ends. In nucleotides, the CDR3 is TGTGCCAGCTCACCGGGACTTCAAGAGACCCAGTACTTC. Translated, it gives CASSPGLQETQYF.

CDR3 sequence reads: CASSLEGGGYTF. In DNA, the CDR3 is TGCGCCAGCAGCTTGGAAGGAGGGGGCTACACCTTC. J is TRBJ1-2 and V is TRBV5-1; no clear D. This CDR3 spans 12 amino acids. The germline V gene has CDR1 SGHRS and CDR2 YFSETQ. The germline V and J ends were trimmed by 0 bases and 8 bases, with 8 bases remaining between them.

This clone was counted a single time. The J gene is TRBJ1-1, the V gene TRBV12-3 or TRBV12-4, with a possible D match to TRBD1 (5 bases). V lost 7 bases, J lost 1 base, and 10 bases lay in between. The CDR3 sequence is 13 residues long. The CDR3 loop is CASTQTENTEAFF. Here the CDR3 DNA reads TGTGCCAGCACCCAGACAGAGAACACTGAAGCTTTCTTT.

The chain combines TRBV18 with TRBJ2-7; 8 nucleotides agree with TRBD1. V shed 1 base, J shed 9 bases, and the junction held 14 bases outside the gene matches. Looked up from germline, CDR1 is KGHSH and CDR2 is LQKENI. This CDR3 has 16 residues. The CDR3 coding sequence is TGTGCCAGCTCACCACGGGGCGGGACAGGTCTGCATTGGCAGTACTTC. It yields the protein CASSPRGGTGLHWQYF.

The rearrangement links TRBV19 to TRBJ1-2, with D possibly TRBD1 on 5 matching bases. The CDR3 runs to 14 residues. CDR1 and CDR2 (germline): LNHDA, SQIVND (reference sequence). V gave up 3 bases and J gave up 4 bases, with 12 bases separating them. The CDR3 sequence: CASSIAGVIYGYTF. CDR3 DNA sequence: TGTGCCAGTAGTATCGCGGGGGTGATCTATGGCTACACCTTC. The variable domain in full, completed from reference TRBV19 and TRBJ1-2, reads DGGITQSPKYLFRKEGQNVTLSCEQNLNHDAMYWYRQDPGQGLRLIYYSQIVNDFQKGDIAEGYSVSREKKESFPLTVTSAQKNPTAFYLCASSIAGVIYGYTFGSGTRLTVV.

Worth noting for this clone: The junction and the germline gene differ at one end; a read error may be behind it. The chain uses TRBV2 and TRBJ2-7; TRBD2 might be the D (7 bases). This CDR3 contains 14 residues. Germline V gives CDR1 SNHLY, CDR2 FYNNEI. CDR3 nucleotide sequence: TGTGCCAGCATCCCCCCGGGGGGCTCCGACGAGCAGTACTTC. Its translation is CASIPPGGSDEQYF.

The chain has TRBV27 and TRBJ2-1; the match to TRBD2 covers 12 bases. The CDR3 runs 16 residues. CDR1 is MNHEY and CDR2 is SMNVEV in the germline V gene (reference sequence). Unmatched junction bases numbered 14, after V lost 2 bases and J lost 15 bases. The DNA for the CDR3 is TGTGCCAGCAGTTTAATTCCTGGACTAGCGGGAAACTTATGGTTCTTC. Encoded protein: CASSLIPGLAGNLWFF.

The chain employs TRBV4-2 and TRBJ2-7, with 8 bases that match TRBD2. The J segment lost 0 bases and the V segment lost 1 base, leaving 5 bases of the junction unmatched. The CDR3 has 16 residues. Germline V gene lookup returns CDR1 LGHNA and CDR2 YNFKEQ. The CDR3 coding sequence is TGTGCCAGCAGCCAAGCACTAGCGGAACTCTCCTACGAGCAGTACTTC. Translated: CASSQALAELSYEQYF.

The chain combines TRBV28 with TRBJ2-2; tentative D call: TRBD1 (6 bases). Germline values: CDR1 MDHEN, CDR2 SYDVKM. Trimming stripped 2 bases from V and 6 bases from J, with 13 bases between. There are 15 residues in the CDR3. The CDR3 nucleotides read TGTGCCAGCAGTTTAACCCAACAGGGCGCCGGGGAGCTGTTTTTT. Protein: CASSLTQQGAGELFF.

V is TRBV28 and J is TRBJ2-5; D may be TRBD2 (6 bases). This CDR3 has 14 amino acids. CDR1 is MDHEN and CDR2 is SYDVKM in the germline V gene. Trimming shortened V by 6 bases and J by 3 bases, and 14 bases separated the two germline ends. In DNA form, the CDR3 reads TGTGCCAGCAGCCGTGGACTAACCGAAGAGACCCAGTACTTC. Its translation: CASSRGLTEETQYF. The full variable domain, completed using reference TRBV28 and TRBJ2-5, is DVKVTQSSRYLVKRTGEKVFLECVQDMDHENMFWYRQDPGLGLRLIYFSYDVKMKEKGDIPEGYSVSREKKERFSLILESASTNQTSMYLCASSRGLTEETQYFGPGTRLLVL.

This clone was picked up a small number of times. The rearrangement joins TRBV28 to TRBJ1-6, with D possibly being TRBD1 (6 bases). V dropped 7 bases and J dropped 5 bases, with 9 bases sitting between them. Germline V gene lookup returns CDR1 MDHEN and CDR2 SYDVKM. The CDR3 consists of 13 residues. The CDR3 DNA reads TGTGCCAGCAACAGGGCCAATAATTCACCCCTCCACTTT. Translated, it gives CASNRANNSPLHF. Complete variable domain (other parts from reference TRBV28 and TRBJ1-6): DVKVTQSSRYLVKRTGEKVFLECVQDMDHENMFWYRQDPGLGLRLIYFSYDVKMKEKGDIPEGYSVSREKKERFSLILESASTNQTSMYLCASNRANNSPLHFGNGTRLTVT.

J is TRBJ2-6 and V is TRBV9; D is undetermined. This CDR3 spans 16 amino acids. In germline, CDR1 is SGDLS, CDR2 YYNGEE. Trimming pared 4 bases from V and 0 bases from J, leaving 11 bases between. CDR3 in amino acids: CASSNNQVSGANVLTF. In nucleotides, the CDR3 is TGTGCCAGCAGCAACAACCAGGTCTCTGGGGCCAACGTCCTGACTTTC.

For this clone: This sample includes further DNA sequences coding for the same CDR3. The J gene is TRBJ2-5, the V gene TRBV28, with 8 nucleotides matching TRBD1. The CDR3 extends over 15 amino acids. Germline values: CDR1 MDHEN, CDR2 SYDVKM. The V and J ends lost 5 bases and 4 bases, in that order; junction bases with no gene match: 9. CDR3 sequence: CASSPGQGGRETQYF. The CDR3 region has the DNA TGTGCCAGCAGTCCCGGACAGGGAGGACGAGAGACCCAGTACTTC.

The V call is TRBV27, the J call TRBJ2-1; TRBD2 matches 7 bases. With V trimmed by 7 bases and J by 0 bases, 15 bases remained unmatched. CDR3 length equals 18 residues. CDR1 MNHEY and CDR2 SMNVEV come from the germline V gene (reference sequence). CDR3 sequence: CASTTRASGSSSYNEQFF. For the CDR3, the DNA is TGTGCCAGCACCACCAGGGCTAGCGGCTCAAGCTCCTACAATGAGCAGTTCTTC.